The entry below describes one TCR beta chain. These data originate in a study of blood T cell repertoires in COVID-19. CDR3 size: 13 residues. Germline V gene data show CDR1 as SNHLY and CDR2 as FYNNEI. V was shortened by 7 bases and J by 5 bases, with 12 bases between the two germline ends. The repertoire was sequenced with immunoSEQ multiplex PCR; TCRdb's copy has only in-frame clones and lacks some. Of fewer than 40,000 clones in the sample, about 82% were seen once. This clonotype was obtained from a human donor in a cohort sampled during active COVID-19. Sequencing was done on a sample of peripheral blood. V usage is TRBV2 and J usage is TRBJ1-5; D is perhaps TRBD1 (6 bases). CDR3 nucleotides: TGTGCCAGCAAGTTGGACAGCGATCAGCCCCAGCATTTT. It codes for CASKLDSDQPQHF.